The T cell receptor (beta chain) under discussion was sequenced for a study of CD8+ T cells in alopecia areata. The wider study: Among treated patients, severity was scored by affected scalp area percentage.

Germline lookup yields CDR1 MDHEN and CDR2 SYDVKM. Trimming took 6 bases from V and 0 from J, leaving 5 bases between them. This CDR3 spans 12 amino acids. As concerns this clone: Antigen unknown.

Noted treatment: oral pan-JAK inhibitor, 5-10 mg twice daily. Lesional scalp punch biopsies and peripheral blood came from alopecia areata patients. RNA extraction was followed by reverse transcription into cDNA, which acted as the sequencing template. Data came from immunoSEQ multiplex PCR; TCRdb stores just in-frame clones and leaves some out. There are some 240,000 clones in the sample; approximately 57% occur only once, and 1.6% lies in the top ten. Findings and limits, study-wide: Among the 100 top clones, expanded CD8+ clones, like scalp clonality, were significantly decreased by tofacitinib. It was lesional scalp, especially alopecia totalis/universalis, that showed higher clonality than normal scalp.

The sequencing here drew on CD4+ T cells sorted from blood, taken at week 4, from a patient treated with tofacitinib. The receptor comes from a human donor with alopecia areata. The gene calls are TRBV28 and TRBJ1-1; D unclear. This chain's CDR3 is CASRVMNTEAFF. The CDR3 nucleotides read TGTGCCAGCAGGGTAATGAACACTGAAGCTTTCTTT.